The 30 T cell receptor beta chains in this list originate from one sample, sequenced in a study of tumor-infiltrating lymphocytes in primary liver carcinoma. Both blood RNA, taken from unsorted whole blood, and germline DNA were extracted. Total RNA (roughly 530 ng) served as template for TCR beta cDNA synthesis primed by a constant-region primer. Library construction for TCR beta comprised three nested multiplex PCR rounds performed with slightly modified ARM-PCR. TRBV1-TRBV30 forward primers paired with a C-beta reverse primer were used in the first two PCR rounds, which ran 9 to 10 cycles each. TCRdb re-analysed the multiplex PCR reads in MiXCR, keeping a single row per CDR3 protein. The sample has about 200,000 distinct CDR3 sequences, 65% seen once. The specimen sequenced was peripheral blood. The source of these receptors is an older woman with primary liver carcinoma and hepatitis B virus infection.

V is TRBV11-3 and J is TRBJ2-7, with D uncertain. CDR1 is SGHNT and CDR2 is YENEEA in the germline V gene. The germline V and J ends were trimmed by 5 bases and 9 bases, with 23 bases remaining between them. CDR3 size: 15 residues. Here the CDR3 reads CASSPMATMVDAQYF. The DNA of the CDR3 is TGTGCCAGCAGCCCTATGGCCACGATGGTCGACGCGCAGTACTTC.

The J gene is TRBJ2-1, the V gene TRBV19, with a weak D call TRBD1 (5 bases). This CDR3 contains 15 residues. Germline V gives CDR1 LNHDA, CDR2 SQIVND (reference sequence). Trimming stripped 4 bases from V and 8 bases from J, with 18 bases between. Here the CDR3 DNA reads TGTGCCAGTAGTAGGGGCAGGTCCCCTCTGGATGAGCAGTTCTTC. Amino acids: CASSRGRSPLDEQFF. Based on the CDR3 plus reference TRBV19 and TRBJ2-1, the full variable domain is DGGITQSPKYLFRKEGQNVTLSCEQNLNHDAMYWYRQDPGQGLRLIYYSQIVNDFQKGDIAEGYSVSREKKESFPLTVTSAQKNPTAFYLCASSRGRSPLDEQFFGPGTRLTVL.

As concerns this clonotype: This CDR3 is missing its conserved last phenylalanine or tryptophan, likely due to a read error. This chain's CDR3 is CASSYSGAAGVNVLTL. CDR3 DNA sequence: TGTGCCAGCAGTTACTCGGGTGCCGCCGGGGTCAACGTCCTGACTTTA. This chain joins TRBV6-5 and TRBJ2-6; a weak D match, TRBD2 (5 bases). The CDR3 spans 16 residues. Germline CDR1 reads MNHEY; CDR2 reads SVGAGI.

This clonotype has at least ten counts. This sequence joins TRBV7-9 and TRBJ1-2; 7 bases are shared with TRBD1. From germline, CDR1 is SEHNR and CDR2 FQNEAQ (reference sequence). After removal of 1 base from V and 7 bases from J, the junction contained 9 bases not matched to a gene. The CDR3 covers 15 residues. The CDR3 region is CASSLGMEGASGYTF. In nucleotides, the CDR3 is TGTGCCAGCAGCTTAGGGATGGAGGGGGCGAGTGGCTACACCTTC.

Concerning this clonotype itself: One end of the junction varies from germline; a read error may be responsible. V is TRBV11-2 and J is TRBJ2-7; D possibly corresponds to TRBD1 (6 bases). Germline V gives CDR1 SGHAT, CDR2 FQNNGV. CDR3 length: 15 amino acids. The CDR3 sequence: CASSITGGLSYEQYF. Written as DNA, the CDR3 is TGTGCCAGCAGCATCACTGGGGGCTTGTCCTACGAGCAGTATTTC.

The chain has TRBV5-1 and TRBJ1-2; D remains ambiguous. The V gene's germline CDR1 is SGHRS and CDR2 YFSETQ. Between the trimmed V and J ends, which lost 2 bases and 4 bases, there was a span of 12 bases. The CDR3 consists of 14 residues. CDR3 amino acids: CASSFNTLPYGYTF. CDR3 in DNA: TGCGCCAGCAGCTTCAATACCCTTCCCTATGGCTACACCTTC.

A single count supports this clonotype. The conserved final phenylalanine or tryptophan is absent from the CDR3, which likely points to a read error. V and J are TRBV14 and TRBJ2-2; D ambiguous. In germline, CDR1 is SGHDN, CDR2 FVKESK. This CDR3 is built from 12 residues. Trimming took off 4 bases at V and 9 bases at J, with 9 bases between the two ends. CDR3 amino acids: CASSRTGWELFL. DNA of the CDR3: TGTGCCAGCAGCCGGACCGGGTGGGAGCTGTTTTTA.

In the case of this clonotype: One end of the junction varies from germline; a read error may be responsible. J is TRBJ2-1 and V is TRBV6-2 or TRBV6-3; D ambiguous. CDR1 is MNHEY and CDR2 is SVGEGT in the germline V gene. CDR3 size: 13 residues. CDR3 nucleotide sequence: TGTGCCAGTAGGGTGACTGTAAACAATGGGCAGTTCTTC. Translating gives CASRVTVNNGQFF.

V usage is TRBV5-6 and J usage is TRBJ2-1, with 7 positions matching TRBD1. The trim removed 0 bases at V and 8 bases at J, leaving 5 bases unmatched. This CDR3 contains 14 residues. Germline loops: CDR1 SGHDT, CDR2 YYEEEE. CDR3 in amino acids: CASSLGQGIDEQFF. The CDR3 coding sequence is TGTGCCAGCAGCTTGGGACAGGGTATCGATGAGCAGTTCTTC.

This chain connects TRBV5-1 to TRBJ2-7; 11 positions match TRBD2. V lost 4 bases and J lost 3; bases outside the gene matches: 3. CDR3 size: 14 residues. Germline CDR1 is SGHRS and CDR2 is YFSETQ. The CDR3 reads CASSQGTSGYEQYF. In nucleotides, the CDR3 is TGCGCCAGCAGCCAGGGGACTAGCGGCTACGAGCAGTACTTC.

On this clonotype itself: A junction end diverges from the germline sequence, so it may reflect a read error. The chain carries TRBV29-1 and TRBJ1-2; no clear D gene. The germline CDR1 and CDR2 sequences are SQVTM and ANQGSEA. The CDR3 length is 12 residues. The CDR3 loop reads CGVDSGSYGYTF. The CDR3 nucleotides are TGCGGCGTTGATTCAGGCAGTTATGGCTACACCTTC.

This clonotype was counted only a few times. The junction shows a germline mismatch at one end, possibly a read error. The chain is built from TRBV11-2 and TRBJ2-5, with 10 bases lining up with TRBD2. The germline gives CDR1 SGHAT, CDR2 FQNNGV. The CDR3 is 14 residues long. CDR3: CASSLASGGRGQHF. DNA of the CDR3: TGTGCCAGCAGCTTGGCTAGCGGGGGTCGGGGCCAGCACTTC. The full variable domain, completed using reference TRBV11-2 and TRBJ2-5, is EAGVAQSPRYKIIEKRQSVAFWCNPISGHATLYWYQQILGQGPKLLIQFQNNGVVDDSQLPKDRFSAERLKGVDSTLKIQPAKLEDSAVYLCASSLASGGRGQHFGPGTRLLVL.

This clonotype appeared a single time. One end of the junction does not line up with germline, which may come from a read error. The V gene is TRBV11-3, the J gene TRBJ2-3; D possibly corresponds to TRBD1 (6 bases). Germline loops: CDR1 SGHNT, CDR2 YENEEA. This CDR3 spans 16 amino acids. The CDR3 bases are TGTGCCAGCAGCACCAAGGGGTATTGGGACACAGATACGCAATATTTT. Translated, it gives CASSTKGYWDTDTQYF.

V and J are TRBV9 and TRBJ2-5; 9 bases agree with TRBD2. Germline V gene sequence: CDR1 SGDLS, CDR2 YYNGEE. CDR3 length equals 16 residues. J lost 0 bases, V lost 3 bases, and 6 bases had no gene match. DNA for the CDR3: TGTGCCAGCAGCGCCCCCACTAGCGGGTACCAAGAGACCCAGTACTTC. It translates to CASSAPTSGYQETQYF. Full variable domain (rest looked up from reference TRBV9 and TRBJ2-5): DSGVTQTPKHLITATGQRVTLRCSPRSGDLSVYWYQQSLDQGLQFLIQYYNGEERAKGNILERFSAQQFPDLHSELNLSSLELGDSALYFCASSAPTSGYQETQYFGPGTRLLVL.

A note on this clonotype: It is likely a read error, because the conserved phenylalanine at the end of the CDR3 is missing. The rearrangement uses TRBV11-2 and TRBJ2-5; D might be TRBD2 (6 bases). Per germline, CDR1 SGHAT and CDR2 FQNNGV. CDR3 length: 15 amino acids. V was cut by 3 bases and J by 2 bases, with 13 bases left in between. The DNA for the CDR3 is TGTGCCAGCAGCTTCCGGAGTAGCGGACAAGAGACCCAGTACCTC. Protein product: CASSFRSSGQETQYL.

As to this clonotype: Sequence at one end of the junction differs from germline and may be a read error. J is TRBJ2-7 and V is TRBV29-1; the D call may be TRBD1 or TRBD2 (6 bases each). The germline V gene has CDR1 SQVTM and CDR2 ANQGSEA. This CDR3 region has 12 residues. This CDR3 is CNVDRRAYEQYF. The CDR3 DNA reads as TGCAACGTTGACAGGAGGGCTTACGAGCAGTACTTC.

This clonotype is a singleton in its sample. A much larger clone is a single base away; this may be a read error. This chain uses TRBV12-3 or TRBV12-4 with TRBJ1-2; the D gene is possibly TRBD1 (5 bases). This CDR3 has 11 residues. CDR3 in amino acids: CAGSRGNGYTF. DNA of the CDR3: TGTGCCGGCAGTCGGGGGAATGGCTACACCTTC.

About this clonotype itself: Being one base from a much bigger clone, this may be a read error. The CDR3 end shows no conserved phenylalanine or tryptophan, and so a read error is likely. J is TRBJ2-1 and V is TRBV5-4; 7 bases are a match to TRBD2. The length of the CDR3 is 12 residues. V lost 4 bases, J lost 8 bases, and 3 bases stayed unmatched. Germline CDR1 is SGHNT and CDR2 is YYREEE (reference sequence). CDR3 nucleotide sequence: TGTGCCAGCAGCGTCCGGGGGGATGAGCAGTTCATC. This sequence encodes CASSVRGDEQFI.

Concerning this clonotype: A read error is possible here, since a much larger clone lies one base away. The rearrangement joins TRBV6-6 to TRBJ1-2, with D possibly TRBD1 on 5 matching bases. CDR3 length equals 15 residues. Trimming stripped 0 bases from V and 6 bases from J, with 14 bases between. Germline V gene data show CDR1 as MNHNY and CDR2 as SVGAGI (reference sequence). CDR3 protein: CASSYSDTQGDGYTF. The CDR3 region has the DNA TGTGCCAGCAGTTACTCGGACACCCAAGGGGATGGCTACACCTTC.

Worth noting for this clonotype: A clone one base away is much larger, so this may be a read error. The chain is built from TRBV12-3 or TRBV12-4 and TRBJ1-1; no reliable D call. V lost 8 bases to trimming and J lost 10 bases, with 14 bases between them. This CDR3 contains 11 residues. CDR3 in amino acids: CASGGRETAFF. The CDR3 DNA reads as TGTGCCAGCGGCGGACGGGAGACAGCTTTCTTT.

On this clonotype itself: One junction end disagrees with the germline gene, perhaps due to a read error. The chain has TRBV6-1 and TRBJ2-2; TRBD2 might be the D (6 bases). The CDR3 consists of 16 residues. CDR1 MNHNS and CDR2 SASEGT come from the germline V gene. CDR3 sequence: CARSEVPTSLPGELFF. DNA for the CDR3: TGTGCCAGAAGTGAAGTCCCCACTAGCTTACCCGGGGAGCTGTTTTTT.

Turning to this clonotype: No conserved phenylalanine or tryptophan is present at the end of the CDR3, so a read error is the likely explanation. V gene TRBV29-1 combines with J gene TRBJ2-3, with D maybe TRBD1 (5 bases). The CDR3 loop spans 15 amino acids. Germline-derived CDR1 and CDR2 are SQVTM and ANQGSEA. CDR3 region: CSVGKAQGTTDRQYI. DNA of the CDR3: TGCAGCGTTGGGAAGGCTCAGGGTACCACAGATAGGCAGTATATT.

The chain couples TRBV11-2 to TRBJ2-1, with 10 bases aligning to TRBD1. The germline V gene has CDR1 SGHAT and CDR2 FQNNGV. The CDR3 has 14 amino acids. Trimming cost V 5 bases and J 8 bases; bases outside gene matches: 6. As DNA, the CDR3 is TGTGCCAGCAGCCCCTGGGACAGGGGCTATGAGCAGTTCTTC. This translates into CASSPWDRGYEQFF.

The chain is built from TRBV11-2 and TRBJ2-2; D is uncertain. CDR1 and CDR2 from the germline V gene are SGHAT and FQNNGV. This CDR3 has 12 residues. The ends were cut back, 9 bases at V and 7 bases at J, with 12 bases in the middle. The CDR3 DNA sequence: TGTGCCAGTAGTTTCTGGGACGGGGAGCTGTTTTTT. Translated: CASSFWDGELFF.

Concerning this clonotype: With a much larger clone just one base away, this may be a read error. J is TRBJ2-7 and V is TRBV4-1, with 7 bases identical to TRBD1. This CDR3 has 15 residues. Germline values: CDR1 MGHRA, CDR2 YSYEKL. The V segment lost 4 bases and the J segment 4 bases; nucleotides outside the gene matches: 10. The CDR3 region has the DNA TGCGCCAGCAGCCGCCCCGGGACAGCGACTTACGAGCAGTACTTC. Protein: CASSRPGTATYEQYF.

This clonotype turned up a few times. This rearrangement joins TRBV28 to TRBJ1-1, with unresolved D. The CDR3 is 16 amino acids. Germline V gene sequence: CDR1 MDHEN, CDR2 SYDVKM. Trimming took off 2 bases at V and 6 bases at J, with 19 bases between the two ends. The CDR3 coding sequence is TGTGCCAGCAGTTTACGCGGCAATGCGGGTAAGCCTGAAGCTTTCTTT. Translated: CASSLRGNAGKPEAFF.

This clonotype was seen ten or more times. The chain is built from TRBV6-5 and TRBJ1-2, with D possibly TRBD1 on 5 matching bases. Germline lookup yields CDR1 MNHEY and CDR2 SVGAGI. This CDR3 region has 14 residues. V was clipped by 6 bases and J by 7 bases, with 18 bases between them. The CDR3 DNA reads as TGTGCCAGCAGCCCGGGGGGAGGGCGCCGTGGCTACACCTTC. Encoded protein: CASSPGGGRRGYTF.

A remark on this clonotype: This could be a read error, since a much larger clone is one nucleotide away. The CDR3 sequence is CASSERGQGTSGGYEHYF. For the CDR3, the DNA is TGTGCCAGCAGTGAAAGGGGACAGGGGACGTCGGGTGGCTACGAGCATTACTTC. The chain combines TRBV6-1 with TRBJ2-7, with 10 bases matching TRBD1. This CDR3 region has 18 residues. Germline V gives CDR1 MNHNS, CDR2 SASEGT.

With regard to this clonotype: Germline is not matched at one junction end, which may reflect a read error. The V call is TRBV12-3 or TRBV12-4, the J call TRBJ1-5, with TRBD1 identical over 7 bases. The CDR3 is made up of 15 amino acids. The CDR3 DNA is TGTGCCAGCAGAGAACGAGAGACAGGGCACTTGCCCCAACATTTT. As protein: CASRERETGHLPQHF.

This clonotype has a count of ten or more. The genes are TRBV29-1 and TRBJ1-2; perhaps TRBD1 as D (6 bases). CDR3 length equals 15 residues. Germline V gene data show CDR1 as SQVTM and CDR2 as ANQGSEA. V was pared by 6 bases and J by 5 bases, with 22 bases between. The CDR3 coding sequence is TGCAGCGTCTCCCCCTCCTTAGACAGGAATTATGGCTACACCTTC. Translated, it gives CSVSPSLDRNYGYTF.